These 4 T cell receptor beta chains originate from one sample sequenced in a study of Tregs in tolerant kidney transplant recipients. Only in-frame clones appear in the TCRdb table, and some are missing; sequencing was by immunoSEQ multiplex PCR. The sample holds about 60,000 clones, 92% seen once. Material: CD8+ T cells from blood, obtained before the transplant. All receptors derive from a human donor who received a combined kidney and bone marrow transplant.

In DNA, the CDR3 is TGTGCCAGCAGCCCGGAAGGATCACTTAGCTCTAACTATGGCTACACCTTC. It yields the protein CASSPEGSLSSNYGYTF. The V and J genes are TRBV6-4 and TRBJ1-2; no clear D. V was pared by 6 bases and J by 0 bases, with 20 bases between. Germline values: CDR1 MRHNA, CDR2 SNTAGT. This CDR3 region has 17 residues.

This sequence joins TRBV9 and TRBJ1-1, with D possibly matching TRBD1 (5 bases). This CDR3 has 14 residues. CDR1 is SGDLS, CDR2 YYNGEE, per germline. The V end lost 4 bases, the J end lost 6 bases, and 16 bases lay between the germline ends. DNA for the CDR3: TGTGCCAGCAGCCCCCCGGTCGGACACTCTGAAGCTTTCTTT. Translated, it gives CASSPPVGHSEAFF.

The V gene is TRBV27, the J gene TRBJ2-1; TRBD2 agrees at 8 bases. The CDR3 consists of 18 residues. V was pared by 5 bases and J by 8 bases, with 20 bases of the junction left unmatched. Germline V gene data show CDR1 as MNHEY and CDR2 as SMNVEV (reference sequence). CDR3 coding DNA: TGTGCCAGCAGTGTTTACTTCCCCGGGACTAGTTACAAGGATGAGCAGTTCTTC. Its translation: CASSVYFPGTSYKDEQFF.

V gene TRBV27 combines with J gene TRBJ2-7, with D tentatively TRBD1 (6 bases). CDR1 MNHEY and CDR2 SMNVEV come from the germline V gene (reference sequence). V lost 5 bases and J lost 1, with 18 bases in between. The CDR3 is made up of 16 amino acids. CDR3 loop: CASSPLGASGSYEQYF. The CDR3 DNA is TGTGCCAGCAGTCCCCTGGGGGCGTCGGGGTCCTACGAGCAGTACTTC.